This T cell receptor beta chain is drawn from a study of T cell responses to AZD1222 COVID-19 vaccine. Method: immunoSEQ multiplex PCR; TCRdb's copy keeps in-frame clones and lacks some. Of some 190,000 clones in the sample, just over 90% were seen once. Germline V gene lookup returns CDR1 WSHSY and CDR2 SAAADI. CDR3 length equals 14 residues. The V and J ends lost 4 bases and 4 bases, in that order; junction bases with no gene match: 5. The input for sequencing was peripheral blood, taken 28 days after the second AZD1222 dose. The chain employs TRBV10-2 and TRBJ2-7; 9 nucleotides line up with TRBD1. The sequence derives from an adult who received the AZD1222 COVID-19 vaccine. CDR3 in amino acids: CASSGRDRAYEQYF. The CDR3 DNA sequence: TGCGCCAGCAGTGGCCGGGACAGGGCTTACGAGCAGTACTTC.